The 26 T cell receptor beta chains in this list originate from one sample, sequenced in a study of cytomegalovirus exposure and HLA in healthy donors. TCRdb's table, derived via immunoSEQ multiplex PCR, lists solely in-frame clones and lacks some. The repertoire holds hundreds of thousands of clones, approximately 88% seen once, with around 0.9% in the top ten. Sequences were obtained from PBMCs. The receptors originated from a woman between 18 and 29 years old in good health and CMV-seronegative.

The chain combines TRBV18 with TRBJ2-5; possibly TRBD1 for D (6 bases). This CDR3 comprises 14 residues. CDR1 KGHSH and CDR2 LQKENI come from the germline V gene. The V and J ends lost 0 bases and 3 bases respectively, with 8 bases between them. This CDR3 reads CASSPPRGKETQYF. In DNA form, the CDR3 reads TGTGCCAGCTCACCACCGAGGGGGAAAGAGACCCAGTACTTC.

V usage is TRBV11-2 and J usage is TRBJ2-5, with D unclear. This CDR3 has 12 amino acids. From germline, CDR1 is SGHAT and CDR2 FQNNGV. The germline V and J ends were trimmed by 2 bases and 2 bases, with 3 bases remaining between them. CDR3: CASSLQQETQYF. The CDR3 DNA reads as TGTGCCAGCAGCTTACAGCAAGAGACCCAGTACTTC.

The chain has TRBV5-6 and TRBJ2-7; 11 nucleotides agree with TRBD2. The CDR3 extends over 14 amino acids. Germline V gene data show CDR1 as SGHDT and CDR2 as YYEEEE. Trimming took 3 bases from V and 7 from J; bases not matched to a gene: 6. The CDR3: CASSSGTSGMEQYF. CDR3 DNA sequence: TGTGCCAGCAGCTCCGGGACTAGCGGAATGGAGCAGTACTTC.

The rearrangement uses TRBV27 and TRBJ2-3, with 7 bases that match TRBD2. The germline V gene encodes CDR1 MNHEY and CDR2 SMNVEV (reference sequence). After removal of 2 bases from V and 8 bases from J, the junction contained 4 bases not matched to a gene. The CDR3 length is 13 residues. CDR3 nucleotides: TGTGCCAGCAGTTTAGGACTAGTGAGTACGCAGTATTTT. Translation gives CASSLGLVSTQYF.

The genes are TRBV5-1 and TRBJ1-2; D is unresolved. Germline-derived CDR1 and CDR2 are SGHRS and YFSETQ. The CDR3 sequence is 14 residues long. Trimming pared 0 bases from V and 5 bases from J, leaving 11 bases between. The CDR3 sequence is CASSLDYRSYGYTF. The CDR3 coding sequence is TGCGCCAGCAGCTTGGATTACAGAAGTTATGGCTACACCTTC.

The rearrangement joins TRBV5-4 to TRBJ1-1; no clear D gene. V was shortened by 7 bases and J by 1 base, with 8 bases between the two germline ends. CDR3 length equals 12 residues. CDR1 SGHNT and CDR2 YYREEE come from the germline V gene (reference sequence). In DNA form, the CDR3 reads TGTGCCAGCGGGAGGGAGAACACTGAAGCTTTCTTT. Encoded protein: CASGRENTEAFF.

The chain has TRBV27 and TRBJ2-3; D is possibly TRBD2 (6 bases). V was cut by 6 bases and J by 4 bases, with 14 bases left in between. The CDR3 contains 14 residues. Germline CDR1 MNHEY, CDR2 SMNVEV (reference sequence). The CDR3 loop is CASSGTSGPDTQYF. CDR3 in DNA: TGTGCCAGCAGCGGGACTTCCGGACCAGATACGCAGTATTTT.

V gene TRBV13 combines with J gene TRBJ2-7; TRBD1 is a possible D gene (5 bases). The ends were cut back, 6 bases at V and 3 bases at J, with 12 bases in the middle. Germline values: CDR1 PRHDT, CDR2 FYEKMQ (reference sequence). The CDR3 has 13 amino acids. This CDR3 is CASRGQYNYEQYF. CDR3 bases: TGTGCCAGCAGAGGACAATACAACTACGAGCAGTACTTC. The full variable domain, its missing parts supplied by reference TRBV13 and TRBJ2-7, is AAGVIQSPRHLIKEKRETATLKCYPIPRHDTVYWYQQGPGQDPQFLISFYEKMQSDKGSIPDRFSAQQFSDYHSELNMSSLELGDSALYFCASRGQYNYEQYFGPGTRLTVT.

The chain joins TRBV10-2 to TRBJ2-1, with D unresolved. The CDR3 is 12 residues long. The germline V gene has CDR1 WSHSY and CDR2 SAAADI. Trimming took off 7 bases at V and 0 bases at J, with 4 bases between the two ends. CDR3 nucleotide sequence: TGCGCCAGCATTAACTCCTACAATGAGCAGTTCTTC. Amino acid sequence: CASINSYNEQFF.

V and J are TRBV11-2 and TRBJ2-2; 11 positions agree with TRBD2. The V gene's germline CDR1 is SGHAT and CDR2 FQNNGV. After removal of 1 base from V and 1 base from J, the junction contained 8 bases not matched to a gene. The CDR3 extends over 19 amino acids. The CDR3 DNA reads TGTGCCAGCAGCTTAGTCCCGACTAGCGGGGCTAGGAACACCGGGGAGCTGTTTTTT. Encoded protein: CASSLVPTSGARNTGELFF.

V usage is TRBV29-1 and J usage is TRBJ1-2; D not resolved. This CDR3 region has 15 residues. The germline V gene encodes CDR1 SQVTM and CDR2 ANQGSEA. The V gene lost 5 bases and the J gene lost 4 bases, with 20 bases spanning the gap. CDR3 bases: TGCAGCGTTCGGACCGGACTTCGGACCGGCTATGGCTACACCTTC. It codes for CSVRTGLRTGYGYTF.

The chain has TRBV9 and TRBJ1-2, with unresolved D. Trimming stripped 7 bases from V and 4 bases from J, with 8 bases between. Germline values: CDR1 SGDLS, CDR2 YYNGEE. This CDR3 has 11 amino acids. The CDR3 protein is CASGGAYGYTF. In nucleotides, the CDR3 is TGTGCCAGCGGCGGAGCCTATGGCTACACCTTC.

This clone was detected only a few times. The chain carries TRBV2 and TRBJ2-3; 8 nucleotides agree with TRBD2. The germline V gene has CDR1 SNHLY and CDR2 FYNNEI. The length of the CDR3 is 14 residues. Germline trimming cut 7 bases from V and 0 bases from J; bases unmatched to any gene: 3. The CDR3 DNA is TGTGCCAGCATGACTAGCGTAAGCACAGATACGCAGTATTTT. Its protein product is CASMTSVSTDTQYF.

The chain employs TRBV13 and TRBJ2-7; 7 nucleotides agree with TRBD2. Trimming cost V 7 bases and J 2 bases; bases outside gene matches: 11. CDR1 is PRHDT, CDR2 FYEKMQ, per germline (reference sequence). The CDR3 has 15 amino acids. The CDR3 protein is CASTLGLADTYEQYF. The CDR3 region has the DNA TGTGCCAGCACCTTGGGGCTAGCGGACACCTACGAGCAGTACTTC.

The V call is TRBV9, the J call TRBJ2-7; 9 nucleotides line up with TRBD2. Germline values: CDR1 SGDLS, CDR2 YYNGEE. V lost 9 bases to trimming and J lost 3 bases; unmatched junction nucleotides: 13. The CDR3 sequence is 15 residues long. In nucleotides, the CDR3 is TGTGCCATCCCAGATTCTAGCGGGGACAACTACGAGCAGTACTTC. Its translation is CAIPDSSGDNYEQYF.

The chain carries TRBV13 and TRBJ2-7; D not certain. CDR1 is PRHDT and CDR2 is FYEKMQ in the germline V gene (reference sequence). This CDR3 has 15 residues. The V end lost 6 bases, the J end lost 0 bases, and 15 bases lay between the germline ends. This chain's CDR3 is CASSLELSSSYEQYF. In DNA form, the CDR3 reads TGTGCCAGCAGTCTAGAACTCTCCAGCTCCTACGAGCAGTACTTC.

This chain connects TRBV4-3 to TRBJ2-7; D remains ambiguous. V lost 0 bases to trimming and J lost 3 bases, with 12 bases between them. Germline assignment: CDR1 LGHNA and CDR2 YSLEER. CDR3 length: 15 amino acids. This CDR3 reads CASSQEISSYYEQYF. In DNA form, the CDR3 reads TGCGCCAGCAGCCAAGAGATTAGCAGCTACTACGAGCAGTACTTC.

The chain links TRBV18 to TRBJ1-2; 10 positions agree with TRBD1. The CDR3 totals 16 residues. Germline CDR1 KGHSH, CDR2 LQKENI. The trim removed 5 bases at V and 5 bases at J, leaving 11 bases unmatched. DNA of the CDR3: TGTGCCAGCTCAATCGACAGGGGGCAACGACCATATGGCTACACCTTC. Translating gives CASSIDRGQRPYGYTF. The full variable domain, in which reference TRBV18 and TRBJ1-2 provide the parts outside the CDR3, is NAGVMQNPRHLVRRRGQEARLRCSPMKGHSHVYWYRQLPEEGLKFMVYLQKENIIDESGMPKERFSAEFPKEGPSILRIQQVVRGDSAAYFCASSIDRGQRPYGYTFGSGTRLTVV.

The CDR3 is CASSIRVRVTGNWVAQYF. DNA for the CDR3: TGTGCCAGTAGTATTAGGGTTAGGGTGACAGGGAACTGGGTTGCGCAGTATTTT. V usage is TRBV19 and J usage is TRBJ2-3; TRBD1 matches 7 bases. Germline V gene data show CDR1 as LNHDA and CDR2 as SQIVND (reference sequence). This CDR3 region has 18 residues. The V gene end was trimmed by 3 bases and the J gene end by 10 bases; junction bases not matched to a gene: 22.

The gene calls are TRBV19 and TRBJ2-3; TRBD2 aligns across 7 bases. This CDR3 spans 15 amino acids. J lost 2 bases, V lost 10 bases, and 12 bases had no gene match. Germline CDR1 is LNHDA and CDR2 is SQIVND (reference sequence). The CDR3: CAISPGGGNTDTQYF. The CDR3 DNA follows: TGTGCCATCTCCCCTGGGGGAGGGAACACAGATACGCAGTATTTT.

The chain combines TRBV6-6 with TRBJ2-7; TRBD2 is a possible D gene (6 bases). The V and J ends lost 5 bases and 7 bases respectively, with 24 bases between them. CDR1 and CDR2 from the germline V gene are MNHNY and SVGAGI (reference sequence). This CDR3 has 16 residues. The CDR3 region is CASSGDRDSLKKEQYF. CDR3 DNA: TGTGCCAGCAGTGGCGACCGGGACTCCTTAAAGAAAGAGCAGTACTTC.

The chain links TRBV11-2 to TRBJ2-2; 14 bases map to TRBD2. Germline V gives CDR1 SGHAT, CDR2 FQNNGV. The CDR3 length is 17 residues. The ends lost 1 base at V and 3 bases at J; junction bases unmatched: 1. CDR3 DNA sequence: TGTGCCAGCAGCTTAGGACTAGCGGGAGGGTACACCGGGGAGCTGTTTTTT. Protein: CASSLGLAGGYTGELFF.

The chain employs TRBV28 and TRBJ2-3; 8 bases agree with TRBD1. Germline assignment: CDR1 MDHEN and CDR2 SYDVKM. Trimming at V came to 8 bases and at J to 2 bases, leaving 9 bases not matched to a gene. The CDR3 is 15 amino acids. For the CDR3, the DNA is TGTGCCAGCGGACAGGGACAAACAAACACAGATACGCAGTATTTT. Amino acids: CASGQGQTNTDTQYF.

The chain has TRBV28 and TRBJ2-7; D call uncertain. The CDR3 length is 18 residues. V lost 4 bases to trimming and J lost 0 bases, with 22 bases between them. Per the germline V gene, CDR1 is MDHEN and CDR2 is SYDVKM. CDR3 in amino acids: CASSSLEYSRLSSYEQYF. CDR3 nucleotide sequence: TGTGCCAGCAGTTCCCTTGAATATAGTCGTCTAAGCTCCTACGAGCAGTACTTC.

The chain uses TRBV7-8 and TRBJ1-2; D unresolved. The V gene lost 5 bases and the J gene lost 8 bases, with 18 bases spanning the gap. CDR1 SGHVS and CDR2 FQNEAQ come from the germline V gene. The CDR3 length is 14 residues. CDR3 protein: CASSLLSGSRGYTF. The CDR3 DNA reads TGTGCCAGCAGCCTGCTGTCGGGGAGCCGGGGCTACACCTTC.

This sequence joins TRBV6-1 and TRBJ1-1; D remains ambiguous. CDR1 MNHNS and CDR2 SASEGT come from the germline V gene. The CDR3 is 14 residues long. V lost 7 bases, J lost 0 bases, and 12 bases lay in between. The CDR3 DNA reads TGTGCCAGCACCGCCCACAGCTTGAACACTGAAGCTTTCTTT. Protein sequence: CASTAHSLNTEAFF.